What follows are 9 T cell receptor beta chains derived from one specimen sequenced in a study of blood T cell repertoires in COVID-19. TCRdb's copy holds only in-frame clones and misses some; the assay was immunoSEQ multiplex PCR. Of roughly 500,000 clones listed, roughly 90% were seen once; the top ten hold around 1.9%. Input material: PBMCs or T cells enriched from blood (not recorded which). These receptors were obtained from a woman aged 40 to 50 who had recovered from COVID-19.

DNA for the CDR3: TGCAGCGTTGCTGGGGGGAAGAACACTGAAGCTTTCTTT. Translating gives CSVAGGKNTEAFF. The chain is built from TRBV29-1 and TRBJ1-1; D is possibly TRBD1 (5 bases). The CDR3 length is 13 residues. V lost 4 bases, J lost 1 base, and 10 bases lay in between. The germline V gene encodes CDR1 SQVTM and CDR2 ANQGSEA.

This chain uses TRBV19 with TRBJ1-5, with D possibly matching TRBD1 (6 bases). V was clipped by 3 bases and J by 6 bases, with 9 bases between them. This CDR3 is 13 amino acids long. Germline V lookup: CDR1 LNHDA, CDR2 SQIVND (reference sequence). The CDR3 is CASSMRGGQPQHF. CDR3 bases: TGTGCCAGTAGTATGAGAGGGGGTCAGCCCCAGCATTTT. The full variable domain, completed using reference TRBV19 and TRBJ1-5, is DGGITQSPKYLFRKEGQNVTLSCEQNLNHDAMYWYRQDPGQGLRLIYYSQIVNDFQKGDIAEGYSVSREKKESFPLTVTSAQKNPTAFYLCASSMRGGQPQHFGDGTRLSIL.

This chain joins TRBV10-3 and TRBJ2-5, with D perhaps TRBD2 (6 bases). The germline V gene encodes CDR1 ENHRY and CDR2 SYGVKD. The CDR3 is made up of 15 amino acids. Deletions cut 0 bases from V and 5 bases from J, with 13 bases between. The CDR3 nucleotides are TGTGCCATCAGTGAGTCGTTGGGGGGTGCGGAGACCCAGTACTTC. Encoded protein: CAISESLGGAETQYF.

The rearrangement joins TRBV2 to TRBJ2-5; the match to TRBD2 covers 7 bases. Germline CDR1 reads SNHLY; CDR2 reads FYNNEI. The CDR3 sequence is 13 residues long. The V segment lost 6 bases and the J segment 0 bases; nucleotides outside the gene matches: 1. The CDR3 reads CASRRGYQETQYF. In DNA form, the CDR3 reads TGTGCCAGCAGGCGGGGGTACCAAGAGACCCAGTACTTC. The full variable domain, completed using reference TRBV2 and TRBJ2-5, is EPEVTQTPSHQVTQMGQEVILRCVPISNHLYFYWYRQILGQKVEFLVSFYNNEISEKSEIFDDQFSVERPDGSNFTLKIRSTKLEDSAMYFCASRRGYQETQYFGPGTRLLVL.

The CDR3 is CASSEGQGPTDTQYF. The CDR3 DNA follows: TGTGCCAGCAGCGAAGGACAGGGCCCCACAGATACGCAGTATTTT. The J gene is TRBJ2-3, the V gene TRBV3-1 (or the pseudogene TRBV3-2); 8 bases are shared with TRBD1. CDR1 and CDR2 (germline): LGHDT, YNNKEL (reference sequence). The CDR3 consists of 15 residues. The ends lost 5 bases at V and 2 bases at J; junction bases unmatched: 6.

This sequence joins TRBV28 and TRBJ2-1, with a tentative D call TRBD2 (6 bases). This CDR3 has 15 residues. Germline loops: CDR1 MDHEN, CDR2 SYDVKM. The V and J ends lost 3 bases and 0 bases respectively, with 9 bases between them. The CDR3 DNA is TGTGCCAGCAGTTTCTCTAGCGTCTCCTACAATGAGCAGTTCTTC. Its translation is CASSFSSVSYNEQFF. The variable domain in full, with the rest retrieved from reference TRBV28 and TRBJ2-1, is DVKVTQSSRYLVKRTGEKVFLECVQDMDHENMFWYRQDPGLGLRLIYFSYDVKMKEKGDIPEGYSVSREKKERFSLILESASTNQTSMYLCASSFSSVSYNEQFFGPGTRLTVL.

The chain couples TRBV19 to TRBJ2-1; 11 bases match TRBD2. The germline CDR1 and CDR2 sequences are LNHDA and SQIVND (reference sequence). The CDR3 covers 15 residues. The V gene end was trimmed by 3 bases and the J gene end by 9 bases; junction bases not matched to a gene: 7. As DNA, the CDR3 is TGTGCCAGTAGTATGACTAGCGGGATATATGGTGAGCAGTTCTTC. Residues: CASSMTSGIYGEQFF.

The chain recombines TRBV5-4 with TRBJ2-1, with D possibly being TRBD1 (6 bases). The germline V gene encodes CDR1 SGHNT and CDR2 YYREEE (reference sequence). V was clipped by 5 bases and J by 8 bases, with 20 bases between them. The CDR3 length is 15 residues. The DNA of the CDR3 is TGTGCCAGCAGTCTGGACAGAGCTGGGGTGTATGAGCAGTTCTTC. It codes for CASSLDRAGVYEQFF.

The CDR3 nucleotides read TGCGCCAGCAGCCAGTCGCCAGAAAACAATGAGCAGTTCTTC. It specifies CASSQSPENNEQFF. This chain links TRBV4-3 with TRBJ2-1, with D unclear. There are 14 residues in the CDR3. V shed 3 bases and J shed 5 bases, with 11 bases lying between them. Germline loops: CDR1 LGHNA, CDR2 YSLEER.